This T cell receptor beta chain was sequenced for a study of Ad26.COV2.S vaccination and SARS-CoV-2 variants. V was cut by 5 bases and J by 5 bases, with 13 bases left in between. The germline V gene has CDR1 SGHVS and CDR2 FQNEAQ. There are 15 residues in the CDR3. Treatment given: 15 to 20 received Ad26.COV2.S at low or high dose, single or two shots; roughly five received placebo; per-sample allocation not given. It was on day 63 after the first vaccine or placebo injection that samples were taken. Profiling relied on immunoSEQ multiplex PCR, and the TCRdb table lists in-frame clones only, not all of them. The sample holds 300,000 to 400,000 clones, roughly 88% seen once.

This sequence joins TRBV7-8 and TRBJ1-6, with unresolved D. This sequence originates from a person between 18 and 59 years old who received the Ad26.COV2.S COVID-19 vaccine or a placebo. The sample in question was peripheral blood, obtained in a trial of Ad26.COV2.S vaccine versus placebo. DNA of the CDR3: TGTGCCAGCAGCCACTACATAAGAGATAATTCACCCCTCCACTTT. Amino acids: CASSHYIRDNSPLHF. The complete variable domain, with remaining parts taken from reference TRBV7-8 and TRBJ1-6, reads GAGVSQSPRYKVAKRGQDVALRCDPISGHVSLFWYQQALGQGPEFLTYFQNEAQLDKSGLPSDRFFAERPEGSVSTLKIQRTQQEDSAVYLCASSHYIRDNSPLHFGNGTRLTVT.